Listed below are T cell receptor beta chains from one sample, sequenced in a study of OX40 agonist ivuxolimab in advanced cancers. Some clones are missing from TCRdb's copy, which holds only in-frame ones; the method was immunoSEQ multiplex PCR. The sample has about 73,000 clones; about 88% are singletons. The sequencing here drew on CD4+ or CD8+ T cells sorted from blood, taken in a trial of the OX40 agonist ivuxolimab. Every receptor here comes from an adult with an advanced solid tumor such as melanoma, head and neck, liver or kidney cancer. The CDR3 runs from the conserved cysteine through the conserved F or W. The order of the fields is CDR3 protein, CDR3 DNA, D gene, clone size, J gene, V gene. A D gene is named only where the DNA matches it firmly. Size is omitted from some rows. Given values are once, few, many or a class for expanded clones.

CDR3 protein: CASSYGSLNTEAFF
CDR3 DNA: TGTGCCAGCAGTTACGGCAGTTTGAACACTGAAGCTTTCTTT
D gene: -
clone size: -
J gene: TRBJ1-1
V gene: TRBV6-6

CDR3 protein: CASSGRLNTEAFF
CDR3 DNA: TGTGCCAGTAGCGGACGGCTGAACACTGAAGCTTTCTTT
D gene: -
clone size: -
J gene: TRBJ1-1
V gene: TRBV19

CDR3 protein: CASSVFSLNTGELFF
CDR3 DNA: TGTGCCAGCAGCGTATTCTCATTGAACACCGGGGAGCTGTTTTTT
D gene: -
clone size: few
J gene: TRBJ2-2
V gene: TRBV9

CDR3 protein: CASSSTLPGSYEQYF
CDR3 DNA: TGTGCCAGCAGCTCAACATTACCGGGGTCCTACGAGCAGTACTTC
D gene: -
clone size: -
J gene: TRBJ2-7
V gene: TRBV11-2

CDR3 protein: CASSPGGNYGYTF
CDR3 DNA: TGTGCCAGCAGTCCCGGGGGTAACTATGGCTACACCTTC
D gene: -
clone size: once
J gene: TRBJ1-2
V gene: TRBV6-5

CDR3 protein: CASSSSGLGEQYF
CDR3 DNA: TGCGCCAGCAGCTCCTCAGGATTAGGAGAGCAGTACTTC
D gene: -
clone size: few
J gene: TRBJ2-7
V gene: TRBV5-1

CDR3 protein: CASSSPSYSSYEQYF
CDR3 DNA: TGTGCCAGCAGCTCCCCTAGCTATAGCTCCTACGAGCAGTACTTC
D gene: -
clone size: medium-sized
J gene: TRBJ2-7
V gene: TRBV11-2

CDR3 protein: CASSLAGANLYMEQFF
CDR3 DNA: TGCGCCAGCAGCTTGGCCGGGGCTAATCTTTACATGGAGCAGTTCTTC
D gene: -
clone size: -
J gene: TRBJ2-1
V gene: TRBV5-1

CDR3 protein: CASSSQETQYF
CDR3 DNA: TGTGCCAGCAGTTCTCAAGAGACCCAGTACTTC
D gene: -
clone size: -
J gene: TRBJ2-5
V gene: TRBV6-5

CDR3 protein: CAISEWNYEQYF
CDR3 DNA: TGTGCCATCAGTGAGTGGAATTACGAGCAGTACTTC
D gene: -
clone size: -
J gene: TRBJ2-7
V gene: TRBV10-3

CDR3 protein: CASSETRTSSNTDTQYF
CDR3 DNA: TGTGCCAGCAGTGAGACAAGGACTAGCTCAAACACAGATACGCAGTATTTT
D gene: TRBD2
clone size: -
J gene: TRBJ2-3
V gene: TRBV2

CDR3 protein: CASSSGQGADTQYF
CDR3 DNA: TGTGCCAGCAGCTCCGGACAGGGAGCAGATACGCAGTATTTT
D gene: TRBD1
clone size: -
J gene: TRBJ2-3
V gene: TRBV7-3

CDR3 protein: CASSFHGYTDTQYF
CDR3 DNA: TGTGCCAGCAGCTTCCACGGATACACAGATACGCAGTATTTT
D gene: -
clone size: -
J gene: TRBJ2-3
V gene: TRBV7-8

CDR3 protein: CASSKGTGQLHGTQYF
CDR3 DNA: TGTGCCAGTAGCAAAGGGACAGGGCAGCTACACGGTACGCAGTATTTT
D gene: TRBD1
clone size: -
J gene: TRBJ2-3
V gene: TRBV19

CDR3 protein: CASRRRGGDTGELFF
CDR3 DNA: TGTGCCAGCAGGCGACGGGGGGGCGACACCGGGGAGCTGTTTTTT
D gene: TRBD2
clone size: -
J gene: TRBJ2-2
V gene: TRBV5-4

CDR3 protein: CASRGLMGPYEQYF
CDR3 DNA: TGTGCCAGCAGGGGACTGATGGGGCCCTACGAGCAGTACTTC
D gene: -
clone size: -
J gene: TRBJ2-7
V gene: TRBV6-1

CDR3 protein: CASSSGGRLSSYNEQFF
CDR3 DNA: TGTGCCAGCAGCTCGGGGGGCCGCTTGTCCTCCTACAATGAGCAGTTCTTC
D gene: -
clone size: -
J gene: TRBJ2-1
V gene: TRBV7-9

CDR3 protein: CASSLDGPTIQYF
CDR3 DNA: TGTGCCAGCAGCTTGGATGGCCCCACCATTCAGTACTTC
D gene: -
clone size: -
J gene: TRBJ2-4
V gene: TRBV5-6

CDR3 protein: CASSQDITRGASYGYTF
CDR3 DNA: TGCGCCAGCAGCCAAGATATTACGCGGGGGGCCAGCTATGGCTACACCTTC
D gene: -
clone size: -
J gene: TRBJ1-2
V gene: TRBV4-1

CDR3 protein: CASSPAGIEQYF
CDR3 DNA: TGTGCCAGCAGCCCAGCGGGGATCGAGCAGTACTTC
D gene: TRBD2
clone size: -
J gene: TRBJ2-7
V gene: TRBV7-2

CDR3 protein: CASSFGGAGSSYNEQFF
CDR3 DNA: TGTGCCAGCAGCTTCGGAGGAGCTGGAAGCTCCTACAATGAGCAGTTCTTC
D gene: -
clone size: -
J gene: TRBJ2-1
V gene: TRBV13

CDR3 protein: CASSSGSEQYF
CDR3 DNA: TGTGCCAGCAGCTCGGGGAGTGAGCAGTACTTC
D gene: -
clone size: -
J gene: TRBJ2-7
V gene: TRBV5-5

CDR3 protein: CASSPQVGGSYNEQFF
CDR3 DNA: TGTGCCAGCAGCCCCCAAGTAGGGGGATCCTACAATGAGCAGTTCTTC
D gene: -
clone size: -
J gene: TRBJ2-1
V gene: TRBV14

CDR3 protein: CASSPGSLGNEQFF
CDR3 DNA: TGCGCCAGCAGCCCCGGGAGTCTGGGCAATGAGCAGTTCTTC
D gene: -
clone size: -
J gene: TRBJ2-1
V gene: TRBV4-3

CDR3 protein: CASSLMREEQYF
CDR3 DNA: TGTGCCAGCAGCTTAATGCGGGAGGAGCAGTACTTC
D gene: TRBD2
clone size: -
J gene: TRBJ2-7
V gene: TRBV7-6

CDR3 protein: CASRPQVEETQYF
CDR3 DNA: TGTGCCAGCAGACCCCAGGTAGAAGAGACCCAGTACTTC
D gene: -
clone size: -
J gene: TRBJ2-5
V gene: TRBV5-4

CDR3 protein: CASSLELQRTGTDTQHF
CDR3 DNA: TGCGCCAGCAGCTTGGAATTACAGAGGACGGGCACAGATACGCAGCATTTT
D gene: -
clone size: -
J gene: TRBJ1-5
V gene: TRBV5-1

CDR3 protein: CASRQTGNEQFF
CDR3 DNA: TGTGCCAGCAGGCAGACAGGGAATGAGCAGTTCTTC
D gene: TRBD1
clone size: -
J gene: TRBJ2-1
V gene: TRBV27

CDR3 protein: CACPTGASNEKLFF
CDR3 DNA: TGTGCCTGCCCGACAGGGGCAAGTAATGAAAAACTGTTTTTT
D gene: TRBD1
clone size: -
J gene: TRBJ1-4
V gene: TRBV30

CDR3 protein: CAWSVGTEAFF
CDR3 DNA: TGTGCCTGGAGTGTTGGGACTGAAGCTTTCTTT
D gene: -
clone size: few
J gene: TRBJ1-1
V gene: TRBV30

CDR3 protein: CASSELRANYGYTF
CDR3 DNA: TGTGCCAGCAGTGAACTCAGGGCTAACTATGGCTACACCTTC
D gene: -
clone size: -
J gene: TRBJ1-2
V gene: TRBV2

CDR3 protein: CATSPGRLSYEQYF
CDR3 DNA: TGTGCCACCTCCCCCGGCCGGTTGTCCTACGAGCAGTACTTC
D gene: -
clone size: -
J gene: TRBJ2-7
V gene: TRBV2

CDR3 protein: CASRSFRQGFHNEKLFF
CDR3 DNA: TGTGCCAGTAGAAGCTTCCGACAGGGTTTTCATAATGAAAAACTGTTTTTT
D gene: TRBD1
clone size: -
J gene: TRBJ1-4
V gene: TRBV19

CDR3 protein: CASSRTDTQYF
CDR3 DNA: TGTGCCAGCAGTCGAACAGATACGCAGTATTTT
D gene: -
clone size: -
J gene: TRBJ2-3
V gene: TRBV28

CDR3 protein: CASSVQSGTYGYTF
CDR3 DNA: TGTGCCAGTAGTGTCCAGAGTGGGACGTATGGCTACACCTTC
D gene: -
clone size: -
J gene: TRBJ1-2
V gene: TRBV19

CDR3 protein: CASSFERDYNEQFF
CDR3 DNA: TGTGCCAGCAGCTTTGAGAGGGACTACAATGAGCAGTTCTTC
D gene: -
clone size: once
J gene: TRBJ2-1
V gene: TRBV7-9

CDR3 protein: CASSLGPLDTQYF
CDR3 DNA: TGTGCCAGCAGCTTAGGGCCGTTGGATACGCAGTATTTT
D gene: -
clone size: -
J gene: TRBJ2-3
V gene: TRBV7-2

CDR3 protein: CASSQRQGVEQFF
CDR3 DNA: TGTGCCAGCTCACAGCGACAGGGCGTCGAGCAGTTCTTC
D gene: TRBD1
clone size: few
J gene: TRBJ2-1
V gene: TRBV18